The 32 T cell receptor beta chains below all came from one sample that was sequenced in a study of T cells after yellow fever vaccination. TCRdb passed the 5' RACE reads through MiXCR, listing each CDR3 protein once. The sample carries just under 600,000 distinct CDR3 sequences, approximately 13% recorded once. Sequencing was performed on PBMCs, taken on the day of the yellow fever booster vaccination. Receptors were obtained from a man aged 25-45 years who received the YFV17D yellow fever vaccine.

There are a few counts of this clonotype. Germline and junction disagree at one end, which may indicate a read error. The rearrangement uses TRBV20-1 and TRBJ1-6; 8 positions match TRBD1. The CDR3 contains 13 residues. Germline loops: CDR1 DFQATT, CDR2 SNEGSKA (reference sequence). The CDR3: CSARDRGGSPLHF. The DNA of the CDR3 is TGCAGTGCGAGAGACAGGGGTGGTTCACCCCTCCACTTT.

In DNA, the CDR3 is TGCGCCAGCAGCCAATTGGCTAGCGGGAACATTGAGCAGTTCTTC. Translating gives CASSQLASGNIEQFF. V is TRBV4-1 and J is TRBJ2-1; 9 positions match TRBD2. Looked up from germline, CDR1 is MGHRA and CDR2 is YSYEKL. After removal of 2 bases from V and 9 bases from J, the junction contained 8 bases not matched to a gene. The CDR3 totals 15 residues.

The J gene is TRBJ2-5, the V gene TRBV18; D is unresolved. Between the trimmed V and J ends, which lost 3 bases and 2 bases, there was a span of 16 bases. This CDR3 contains 16 residues. Germline lookup yields CDR1 KGHSH and CDR2 LQKENI. The CDR3 is CASSPLTPAYQETQYF. The CDR3 DNA reads as TGTGCCAGCTCACCCCTTACGCCCGCATATCAAGAGACCCAGTACTTC.

There are a few counts of this clonotype. The rearrangement joins TRBV20-1 to TRBJ2-7; 7 bases align to TRBD2. The CDR3 has 14 amino acids. Germline-derived CDR1 and CDR2 are DFQATT and SNEGSKA (reference sequence). J was trimmed by 7 bases and V by 1 base; bases with no gene match: 10. The CDR3 reads CSARVAGLIYEQYF. As DNA, the CDR3 is TGCAGTGCTAGAGTGGCGGGACTAATTTATGAGCAGTACTTC.

This clonotype was counted many times. The CDR3 is CASSLGGTDSNQPQHF. The CDR3 coding sequence is TGCGCCAGCAGCTTGGGGGGGACGGATAGCAATCAGCCCCAGCATTTT. The chain combines TRBV5-1 with TRBJ1-5; D possibly corresponds to TRBD1 (5 bases). The V and J ends lost 0 bases and 0 bases respectively, with 10 bases between them. Germline V lookup: CDR1 SGHRS, CDR2 YFSETQ. The CDR3 runs to 16 residues.

The V and J genes are TRBV18 and TRBJ2-6; 9 bases line up with TRBD2. Germline V CDR1 and CDR2: KGHSH, LQKENI. The V segment lost 1 base and the J segment 2 bases; nucleotides outside the gene matches: 6. CDR3 length: 18 amino acids. The CDR3 DNA follows: TGTGCCAGCTCACCACTAGCGGGAGTGGTAACTGGGGCCAACGTCCTGACTTTC. Translating it yields CASSPLAGVVTGANVLTF.

V gene TRBV20-1 combines with J gene TRBJ2-5, with 12 bases identical to TRBD2. This CDR3 region has 11 residues. Germline CDR1 reads DFQATT; CDR2 reads SNEGSKA (reference sequence). The CDR3 DNA reads TGCAGGGGACTAGCGGGTGAGACCCAGTACTTC. Amino acids: CRGLAGETQYF.

V is TRBV5-1 and J is TRBJ2-7; D tentatively reads TRBD1 or TRBD2 (5 bases each). The V gene lost 3 bases and the J gene lost 6 bases, with 13 bases spanning the gap. Germline lookup yields CDR1 SGHRS and CDR2 YFSETQ. This CDR3 region has 13 residues. This CDR3 reads CASSWGPGGEQYF. CDR3 nucleotides: TGCGCCAGCAGCTGGGGACCCGGCGGCGAGCAGTACTTC.

The gene calls are TRBV5-1 and TRBJ1-3; D not certain. Trimming removed 0 bases from V and 0 bases from J, with 7 bases in between. The germline V gene has CDR1 SGHRS and CDR2 YFSETQ. The CDR3 has 15 amino acids. CDR3 sequence: CASSLDGSSGNTIYF. The CDR3 nucleotides read TGCGCCAGCAGCTTGGACGGGAGCTCTGGAAACACCATATATTTT.

This clonotype was recorded a few times. The chain recombines TRBV2 with TRBJ2-5; possible D gene TRBD2, 6 bases. The germline V gene encodes CDR1 SNHLY and CDR2 FYNNEI. Trimming removed 7 bases at V and 4 bases at J, with 13 bases between. This CDR3 comprises 13 residues. The CDR3: CASKGGFSETQYF. CDR3 coding DNA: TGTGCCAGCAAAGGAGGGTTCTCAGAGACCCAGTACTTC.

This clonotype was observed a few times. The V and J genes are TRBV6-1 and TRBJ2-2; 9 nucleotides align to TRBD2. Germline V gives CDR1 MNHNS, CDR2 SASEGT. The CDR3 extends over 16 amino acids. The junction had 11 bases not matched to a gene; V was cut back by 6 bases and J by 6 bases. DNA of the CDR3: TGTGCCAGCAGATGGGTTAGCGGGAGATCGGCCGGGGAGCTGTTTTTT. Residues: CASRWVSGRSAGELFF.

This clonotype was seen a handful of times. The V gene is TRBV6-2 or TRBV6-3, the J gene TRBJ2-7, with 9 bases that match TRBD1. In germline, CDR1 is MNHEY, CDR2 SVGEGT. Trimming at V came to 8 bases and at J to 6 bases, leaving 5 bases not matched to a gene. The CDR3 consists of 12 residues. CDR3 bases: TGTGCCAGCGAGGGACAGGGAAGCGAGCAGTACTTC. Translation gives CASEGQGSEQYF.

V and J are TRBV10-3 and TRBJ2-1; D may match TRBD1 or TRBD2 (6 bases each). Between the trimmed V and J ends, which lost 4 bases and 8 bases, there was a span of 18 bases. The CDR3 totals 15 residues. The germline gives CDR1 ENHRY, CDR2 SYGVKD. The DNA for the CDR3 is TGTGCCATCAGTGTTGGAGGGGACACCAGCGATGAGCAGTTCTTC. Encoded protein: CAISVGGDTSDEQFF.

The table lists this clonotype with a few counts. The V gene is TRBV19, the J gene TRBJ2-3, with D perhaps matching TRBD1 (7 bases). The CDR3 consists of 13 residues. The ends were cut back, 11 bases at V and 0 bases at J, with 12 bases in the middle. Per the germline V gene, CDR1 is LNHDA and CDR2 is SQIVND (reference sequence). As DNA, the CDR3 is TGTGCCTCCAGGGGGGCTAGCACAGATACGCAGTATTTT. This gives the protein CASRGASTDTQYF.

This rearrangement joins TRBV30 to TRBJ1-5, with D perhaps TRBD1 (6 bases). The CDR3 consists of 14 residues. Per germline, CDR1 GTSNPN and CDR2 SVGIG (reference sequence). The V end was cut by 3 bases, the J end by 3 bases, with 12 bases between. As DNA, the CDR3 is TGTGCCTGGAGCGTGGGACACTTCAATCAGCCCCAGCATTTT. Amino acid sequence: CAWSVGHFNQPQHF.

This clonotype occurred a few times. The chain carries TRBV5-1 and TRBJ2-7; D uncertain. V lost 0 bases and J lost 7, with 5 bases in between. CDR3 size: 11 residues. The germline V gene encodes CDR1 SGHRS and CDR2 YFSETQ. The CDR3, as DNA: TGCGCCAGCAGCTTGGATGAGGAGCAGTACTTC. Translating it yields CASSLDEEQYF.

This clonotype was counted between two and nine times. The CDR3 DNA reads as TGCGCCAGCAGCCAGGGACGGGCAACTAATGAAAAACTGTTTTTT. Encoded protein: CASSQGRATNEKLFF. This chain connects TRBV4-1 to TRBJ1-4; tentative D call: TRBD1 (5 bases). Trimming shortened V by 3 bases and J by 0 bases, and 8 bases separated the two germline ends. The CDR3 sequence is 15 residues long. CDR1 MGHRA and CDR2 YSYEKL come from the germline V gene.

This clonotype was detected a few times. The chain is built from TRBV1 and TRBJ1-1. TRBV1 represents a pseudogene. CDR3 length: 16 residues. Here the CDR3 DNA reads TGCACCAGCAGCCAAGATCAGGTTCTTTGGATAACTGAAGCTTTCTTT. Translated: CTSSQDQVLWITEAFF.

This clonotype was counted only a few times. The chain has TRBV14 and TRBJ1-1, with TRBD1 as a possible D gene (6 bases). This CDR3 has 14 residues. Per germline, CDR1 SGHDN and CDR2 FVKESK. V was pared by 1 base and J by 4 bases, with 10 bases between. CDR3 loop: CASSQAGVTTEAFF. CDR3 bases: TGTGCCAGCAGCCAAGCAGGGGTTACCACTGAAGCTTTCTTT.

In its sample, this clonotype was seen a few times. The rearrangement uses TRBV7-9 and TRBJ1-4; perhaps TRBD1 as D (5 bases). The CDR3 extends over 14 amino acids. The germline CDR1 and CDR2 sequences are SEHNR and FQNEAQ (reference sequence). V lost 5 bases and J lost 8, with 15 bases in between. CDR3: CASSTPRGTEKLFF. CDR3 nucleotides: TGTGCCAGCAGCACCCCCCGGGGGACGGAAAAACTGTTTTTT.

This clonotype was observed at least ten times. The V call is TRBV11-2, the J call TRBJ2-1; 14 bases match TRBD2. CDR3 length: 17 amino acids. V lost 6 bases and J lost 6; bases outside the gene matches: 10. CDR1 and CDR2 (germline): SGHAT, FQNNGV. CDR3 DNA sequence: TGTGCCAGCAGTACGGGACTAGCGGGAGTGGGGGGCAATGAGCAGTTCTTC. This encodes CASSTGLAGVGGNEQFF.

The sample holds a few counts of this clonotype. V is TRBV5-1 and J is TRBJ2-3, with D maybe TRBD2 (6 bases). Deletions cut 0 bases from V and 5 bases from J, with 10 bases between. Germline V gene data show CDR1 as SGHRS and CDR2 as YFSETQ. This CDR3 has 14 residues. CDR3 in DNA: TGCGCCAGCAGCTTGGCTAGCGTCGGAGATACGCAGTATTTT. This gives the protein CASSLASVGDTQYF.

This clonotype has only a few counts. This chain links TRBV7-8 with TRBJ2-5, with D hard to call. Trimming stripped 5 bases from V and 1 base from J, with 17 bases between. CDR1 and CDR2 (germline): SGHVS, FQNEAQ. CDR3 length: 16 amino acids. The DNA of the CDR3 is TGTGCCAGCAGCCAGCTCCCCGGGCCCCCCCAAGAGACCCAGTACTTC. Translated, it gives CASSQLPGPPQETQYF.

There are many counts of this clonotype. This chain's CDR3 is CASGQANEKLFF. As DNA, the CDR3 is TGTGCCAGCGGACAGGCTAATGAAAAACTGTTTTTT. The V and J genes are TRBV28 and TRBJ1-4, with 7 nucleotides matching TRBD1. Germline CDR1 is MDHEN and CDR2 is SYDVKM. V shed 8 bases, J shed 3 bases, and the junction held 0 bases outside the gene matches. The CDR3 runs to 12 residues.

This clonotype was seen only a few times. In nucleotides, the CDR3 is TGCAGTGCTAGAGCTCCGCCCGGGACTAGCGGGAACTACGAGCAGTACTTC. Translating it yields CSARAPPGTSGNYEQYF. The J gene is TRBJ2-7, the V gene TRBV20-1, with 13 bases aligning to TRBD2. V lost 1 base to trimming and J lost 3 bases; unmatched junction nucleotides: 9. This CDR3 is 17 amino acids long. Germline V CDR1 and CDR2: DFQATT, SNEGSKA (reference sequence).

The V gene is TRBV7-2, the J gene TRBJ2-5; TRBD2 might be the D (5 bases). The V gene's germline CDR1 is SGHTA and CDR2 FQGNSA. Trimming removed 5 bases from V and 5 bases from J, with 15 bases in between. The CDR3 loop spans 14 amino acids. The CDR3 sequence is CASSRSTRGETQYF. CDR3 nucleotides: TGTGCCAGCAGCCGATCGACAAGAGGGGAGACCCAGTACTTC.

This clonotype was detected a few times. This rearrangement joins TRBV5-5 to TRBJ2-2, with TRBD2 as a possible D gene (7 bases). The ends were cut back, 4 bases at V and 7 bases at J, with 20 bases in the middle. The CDR3 spans 16 residues. The germline V gene encodes CDR1 SGHKS and CDR2 YYEKEE (reference sequence). The CDR3 here is CASSGRGGTIGGELFF. CDR3 sequence (DNA): TGTGCCAGCAGCGGGAGGGGGGGAACGATCGGCGGGGAGCTGTTTTTT.

The genes are TRBV10-3 and TRBJ1-5; D is uncertain. The V and J ends lost 3 bases and 4 bases respectively, with 4 bases between them. The CDR3 consists of 12 residues. From germline, CDR1 is ENHRY and CDR2 SYGVKD. CDR3 sequence reads: CAISDPNQPQHF. Here the CDR3 DNA reads TGTGCCATCAGTGACCCTAATCAGCCCCAGCATTTT.

The chain is built from TRBV4-3 and TRBJ2-6; 7 nucleotides align to TRBD1. CDR1 is LGHNA, CDR2 YSLEER, per germline. V lost 4 bases to trimming and J lost 2 bases; unmatched junction nucleotides: 11. The CDR3 is 18 residues long. For the CDR3, the DNA is TGCGCCAGCAGCCGACGCCCTACAGGGGACGCTGGGGCCAACGTCCTGACTTTC. It encodes CASSRRPTGDAGANVLTF.

This sequence joins TRBV5-1 and TRBJ2-2; D ambiguous. The V gene lost 0 bases and the J gene lost 3 bases, with 9 bases spanning the gap. The length of the CDR3 is 15 residues. Germline lookup yields CDR1 SGHRS and CDR2 YFSETQ. The chain's CDR3 is CASSLDAGDTGELFF. The CDR3 DNA follows: TGCGCCAGCAGCTTGGACGCAGGAGACACCGGGGAGCTGTTTTTT.

This clonotype was observed a few times. The chain combines TRBV3-1 with TRBJ2-3; 9 bases align to TRBD2. CDR3 size: 16 residues. The V gene's germline CDR1 is LGHDT and CDR2 YNNKEL (reference sequence). Losses at the gene ends were 4 bases for V and 5 bases for J; bases not matched to a gene: 10. The CDR3 nucleotides read TGTGCCAGCAGCCCTTTATGGCTAGCGGGAAAAGATACGCAGTATTTT. Translation gives CASSPLWLAGKDTQYF.

This chain joins TRBV7-9 and TRBJ2-7, with 9 bases lining up with TRBD1. The CDR3 has 14 amino acids. Germline assignment: CDR1 SEHNR and CDR2 FQNEAQ (reference sequence). J was trimmed by 7 bases and V by 6 bases; bases with no gene match: 10. The CDR3 is CASSSGTGKREQYF. In DNA, the CDR3 is TGTGCCAGCAGTAGTGGGACAGGGAAGCGTGAGCAGTACTTC.